One sample yielded the 7 T cell receptor beta chains listed below, sequenced in a study of cytomegalovirus exposure and HLA in healthy donors. The PCR used 60 Vbeta and 13 Jbeta primers. Sequenced by immunoSEQ multiplex PCR; TCRdb stores in-frame clones only, minus some. Among 100,000 to 150,000 clones listed, approximately 80% were seen once. The sequencing input was PBMCs. Receptor source: a young man in good health and CMV-seropositive.

The V and J genes are TRBV7-2 and TRBJ1-5; perhaps TRBD1 as D (5 bases). V lost 1 base and J 0 bases, leaving 7 bases between the germline ends. There are 15 residues in the CDR3. Per the germline V gene, CDR1 is SGHTA and CDR2 is FQGNSA. DNA for the CDR3: TGTGCCAGCAGCTTAGGGGGCCATAGCAATCAGCCCCAGCATTTT. This translates into CASSLGGHSNQPQHF.

The chain links TRBV4-1 to TRBJ2-7; TRBD2 matches at 11 bases. Germline CDR1 reads MGHRA; CDR2 reads YSYEKL. CDR3 length: 14 amino acids. The junction had 2 bases not matched to a gene; V was cut back by 4 bases and J by 3 bases. In DNA form, the CDR3 reads TGCGCCAGCAGCCCACTAGCGGGAGACTACGAGCAGTACTTC. Its protein is CASSPLAGDYEQYF.

This rearrangement joins TRBV27 to TRBJ1-1, with 9 bases identical to TRBD1. The V gene end was trimmed by 7 bases and the J gene end by 4 bases; junction bases not matched to a gene: 4. The germline CDR1 and CDR2 sequences are MNHEY and SMNVEV (reference sequence). CDR3 size: 13 residues. The CDR3 DNA is TGTGCCAGCACCGGACAGGGGACCACTGAAGCTTTCTTT. It specifies CASTGQGTTEAFF.

The chain combines TRBV5-1 with TRBJ1-5; D ambiguous. The CDR3 is 13 amino acids. Looked up from germline, CDR1 is SGHRS and CDR2 is YFSETQ. The germline V and J ends were trimmed by 2 bases and 5 bases, with 8 bases remaining between them. The CDR3 DNA sequence: TGCGCCAGCAGCTTCTCCGCGGATCAGCCCCAGCATTTT. Translation gives CASSFSADQPQHF.

In DNA, the CDR3 is TGTGCCAGCAGCATTATACCAGGGGAGAACACTGAAGCTTTCTTT. Its protein is CASSIIPGENTEAFF. The V and J genes are TRBV7-2 and TRBJ1-1, with D possibly being TRBD1 (6 bases). The CDR3 is 15 residues long. V was pared by 5 bases and J by 1 base, with 14 bases between. Looked up from germline, CDR1 is SGHTA and CDR2 is FQGNSA.

This chain uses TRBV6-5 with TRBJ2-1; TRBD2 might be the D (6 bases). Germline CDR1 and CDR2: MNHEY and SVGAGI. This CDR3 spans 14 amino acids. The V end lost 4 bases, the J end lost 0 bases, and 7 bases lay between the germline ends. Here the CDR3 reads CASSSGSSYNEQFF. CDR3 sequence (DNA): TGTGCCAGCAGTTCCGGGAGCTCCTACAATGAGCAGTTCTTC.

The rearrangement joins TRBV19 to TRBJ1-5; no clear D gene. The V end lost 7 bases, the J end lost 1 base, and 11 bases lay between the germline ends. The CDR3 extends over 14 amino acids. Germline V gene data show CDR1 as LNHDA and CDR2 as SQIVND (reference sequence). The CDR3 nucleotides are TGTGCCAGTACGAGGAGTTTGAGCAATCAGCCCCAGCATTTT. Amino acid sequence: CASTRSLSNQPQHF.